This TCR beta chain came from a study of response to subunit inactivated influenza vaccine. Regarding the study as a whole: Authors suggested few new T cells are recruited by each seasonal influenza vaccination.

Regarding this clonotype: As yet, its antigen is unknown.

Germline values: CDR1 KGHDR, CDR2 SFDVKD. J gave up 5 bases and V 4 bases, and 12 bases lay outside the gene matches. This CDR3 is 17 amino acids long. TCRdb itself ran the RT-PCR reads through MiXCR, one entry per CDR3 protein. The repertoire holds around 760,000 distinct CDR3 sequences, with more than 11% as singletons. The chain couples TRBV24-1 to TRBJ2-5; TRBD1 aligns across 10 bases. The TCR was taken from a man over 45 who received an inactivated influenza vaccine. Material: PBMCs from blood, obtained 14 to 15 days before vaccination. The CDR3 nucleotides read TGTGCCACCAGTGACCCCACGGGACAGGGGTTGGAGGAGACCCAGTACTTC. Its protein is CATSDPTGQGLEETQYF.